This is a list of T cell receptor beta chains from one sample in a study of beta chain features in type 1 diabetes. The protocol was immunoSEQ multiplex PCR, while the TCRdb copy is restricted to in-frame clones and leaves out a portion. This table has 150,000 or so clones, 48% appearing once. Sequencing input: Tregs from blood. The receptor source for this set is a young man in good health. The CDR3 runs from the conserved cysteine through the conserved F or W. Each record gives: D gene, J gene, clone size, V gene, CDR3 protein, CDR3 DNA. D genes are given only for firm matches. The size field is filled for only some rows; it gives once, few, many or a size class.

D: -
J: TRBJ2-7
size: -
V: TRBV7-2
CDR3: CASSLVLSRDDYEQYF
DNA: TGTGCCAGCAGCTTAGTATTGAGCAGGGATGACTACGAGCAGTACTTC

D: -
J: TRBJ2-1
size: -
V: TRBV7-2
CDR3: CASNRDSNYNEQFF
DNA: TGTGCCAGCAACCGAGACAGTAACTACAATGAGCAGTTCTTC

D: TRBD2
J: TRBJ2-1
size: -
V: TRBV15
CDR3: CATSVGLAVYNEQFF
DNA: TGTGCCACCAGCGTGGGACTAGCGGTCTACAATGAGCAGTTCTTC

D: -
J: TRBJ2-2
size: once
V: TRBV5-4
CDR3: CASSLRVTGELFF
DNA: TGTGCCAGCAGCTTGCGGGTCACCGGGGAGCTGTTTTTT

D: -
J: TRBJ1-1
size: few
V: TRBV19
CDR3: CASREGQLNTEAFF
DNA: TGTGCCAGTAGGGAGGGGCAGCTGAACACTGAAGCTTTCTTT

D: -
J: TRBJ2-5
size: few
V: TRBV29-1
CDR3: CSVEVEAETQYF
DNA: TGCAGCGTTGAAGTAGAGGCTGAGACCCAGTACTTC

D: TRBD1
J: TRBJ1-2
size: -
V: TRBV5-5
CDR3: CASSPGQVGYGYTF
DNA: TGTGCCAGCAGTCCTGGACAGGTGGGCTATGGCTACACCTTC

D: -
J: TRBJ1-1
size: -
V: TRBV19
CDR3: CASSMEKPEAFF
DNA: TGTGCCAGTAGTATGGAGAAGCCTGAAGCTTTCTTT

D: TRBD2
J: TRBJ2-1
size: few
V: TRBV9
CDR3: CASSVATGLAGRNEQFF
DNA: TGTGCCAGCAGCGTAGCTACGGGACTAGCGGGCCGAAATGAGCAGTTCTTC

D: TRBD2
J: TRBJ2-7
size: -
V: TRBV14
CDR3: CASSQDRRWREIYEQYF
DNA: TGTGCCAGCAGCCAAGATCGGCGCTGGCGGGAGATCTACGAGCAGTACTTC

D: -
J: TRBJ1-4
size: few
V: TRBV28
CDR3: CASSFRAGIEKLFF
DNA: TGTGCCAGCAGTTTTCGGGCAGGGATCGAAAAACTGTTTTTT

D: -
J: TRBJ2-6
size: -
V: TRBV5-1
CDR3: CASSWTAISGANVLTF
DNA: TGCGCCAGCAGCTGGACAGCAATCTCTGGGGCCAACGTCCTGACTTTC

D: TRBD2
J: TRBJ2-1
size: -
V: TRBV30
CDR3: CAWSPPGLAGGPPQFF
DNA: TGTGCCTGGAGTCCCCCGGGACTAGCGGGAGGGCCTCCCCAGTTCTTC

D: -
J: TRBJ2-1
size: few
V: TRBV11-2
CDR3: CASSAGLSNEQFF
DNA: TGTGCCAGCAGCGCGGGACTTTCCAATGAGCAGTTCTTC

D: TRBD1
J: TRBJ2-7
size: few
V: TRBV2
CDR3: CASRRGQGAFSYEQYF
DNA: TGTGCCAGCAGGCGAGGACAGGGGGCTTTTTCCTACGAGCAGTACTTC

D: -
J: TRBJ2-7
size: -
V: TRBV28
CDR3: CASSRRGAYEQYF
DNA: TGTGCCAGCAGCCGCAGGGGGGCCTACGAGCAGTACTTC

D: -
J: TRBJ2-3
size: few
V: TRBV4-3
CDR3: CASSLAPVSSDTQYF
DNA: TGCGCCAGCAGCCTAGCGCCCGTCAGCTCAGATACGCAGTATTTT

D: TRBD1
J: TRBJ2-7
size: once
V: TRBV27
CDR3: CASSSATGAVYEQYF
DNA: TGTGCCAGCAGTTCCGCGACAGGGGCCGTATACGAGCAGTACTTC

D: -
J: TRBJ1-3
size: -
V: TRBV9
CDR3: CASSVGGGTGNTIYF
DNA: TGTGCCAGCAGCGTAGGGGGGGGCACTGGAAACACCATATATTTT

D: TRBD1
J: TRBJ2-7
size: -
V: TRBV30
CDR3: CASRDSYYEQYF
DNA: TGTGCCTCCCGGGACAGCTACTACGAGCAGTACTTC

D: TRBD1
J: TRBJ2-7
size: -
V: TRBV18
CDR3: CASSLMLGQGANEQYF
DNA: TGTGCCAGCTCACTCATGCTAGGACAGGGGGCTAACGAGCAGTACTTC

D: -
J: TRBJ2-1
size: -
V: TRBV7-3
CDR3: CASSLTGGEQFF
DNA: TGTGCCAGCAGCTTAACAGGGGGTGAGCAGTTCTTC

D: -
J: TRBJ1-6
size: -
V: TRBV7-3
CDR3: CASSRGWQLYNSPLHF
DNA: TGTGCCAGCAGCCGGGGGTGGCAGCTTTATAATTCACCCCTCCACTTT

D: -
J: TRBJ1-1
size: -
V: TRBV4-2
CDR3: CASSQVDLMNTEAFF
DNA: TGTGCCAGCAGCCAAGTGGACTTAATGAACACTGAAGCTTTCTTT

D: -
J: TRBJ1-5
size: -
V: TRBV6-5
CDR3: CASMRGRDQPQHF
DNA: TGTGCCAGCATGAGGGGGAGGGATCAGCCCCAGCATTTT

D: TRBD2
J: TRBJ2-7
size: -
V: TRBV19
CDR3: CASSIRLAGVQSSYEQYF
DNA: TGTGCCAGTAGTATCAGGCTAGCGGGGGTCCAGAGCTCCTACGAGCAGTACTTC

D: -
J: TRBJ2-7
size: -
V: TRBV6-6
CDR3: CASSYQGRGAYEQYF
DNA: TGTGCCAGCAGTTACCAAGGCAGGGGGGCCTACGAGCAGTACTTC

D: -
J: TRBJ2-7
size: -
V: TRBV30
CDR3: CAWKILGPRYEQYF
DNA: TGTGCCTGGAAAATTTTGGGGCCCAGGTACGAGCAGTACTTC

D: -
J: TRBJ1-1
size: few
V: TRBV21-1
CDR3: CASSKARETGDTEAFF
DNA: TGTGCCAGCAGCAAAGCACGAGAAACAGGAGACACTGAAGCTTTCTTT

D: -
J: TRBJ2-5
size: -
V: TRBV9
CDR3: CASSVAGGAEQETQYF
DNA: TGTGCCAGCAGCGTAGCGGGGGGCGCAGAGCAAGAGACCCAGTACTTC

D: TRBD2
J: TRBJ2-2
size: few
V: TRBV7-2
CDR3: CASSLVTSGAGELFF
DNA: TGTGCCAGCAGCTTAGTCACTAGCGGGGCCGGGGAGCTGTTTTTT

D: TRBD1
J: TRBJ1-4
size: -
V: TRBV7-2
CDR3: CASSLSGTGDEKLFF
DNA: TGTGCCAGCAGCTTATCCGGGACAGGGGATGAAAAACTGTTTTTT

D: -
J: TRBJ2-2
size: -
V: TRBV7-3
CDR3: CASSLSSGRMSTGELFF
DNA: TGTGCCAGCAGCTTAAGTTCTGGTCGAATGAGTACCGGGGAGCTGTTTTTT

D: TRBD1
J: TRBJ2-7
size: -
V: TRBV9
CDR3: CASSATGQNYYEQYF
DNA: TGTGCCAGCAGCGCAACGGGACAGAACTACTACGAGCAGTACTTC

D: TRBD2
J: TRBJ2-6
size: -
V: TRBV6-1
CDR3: CASSEPWASGRGGANVLTF
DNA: TGTGCCAGCAGTGAACCCTGGGCTAGCGGGAGGGGTGGGGCCAACGTCCTGACTTTC

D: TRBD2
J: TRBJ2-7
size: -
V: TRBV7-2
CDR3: CASRISGGRVYEQYF
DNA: TGTGCCAGCAGGATTAGCGGGGGGCGGGTCTACGAGCAGTACTTC

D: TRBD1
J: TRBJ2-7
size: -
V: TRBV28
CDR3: CASSDRGREQYF
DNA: TGTGCCAGCAGTGACAGGGGACGGGAGCAGTACTTC

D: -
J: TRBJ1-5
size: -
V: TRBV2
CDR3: CASGQGIGYNQPQHF
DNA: TGTGCCAGCGGGCAGGGCATCGGGTATAATCAGCCCCAGCATTTT

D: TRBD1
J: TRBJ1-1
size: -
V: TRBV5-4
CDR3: CASSLGGQGMVTEAFF
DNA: TGTGCCAGCAGCTTGGGCGGACAGGGCATGGTCACTGAAGCTTTCTTT

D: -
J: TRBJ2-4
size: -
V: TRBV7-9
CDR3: CASSLGPGMGNIQYF
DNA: TGTGCCAGCAGCTTAGGGCCGGGGATGGGGAACATTCAGTACTTC

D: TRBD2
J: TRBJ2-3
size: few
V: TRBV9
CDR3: CASSRGVPDTQYF
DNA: TGTGCCAGCAGCCGGGGGGTGCCAGATACGCAGTATTTT

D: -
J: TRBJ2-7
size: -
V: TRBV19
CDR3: CASSIRPTLYEQYF
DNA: TGTGCCAGTAGTATAAGGCCGACTCTATACGAGCAGTACTTC

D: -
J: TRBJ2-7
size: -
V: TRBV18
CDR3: CASSRGDYEQYF
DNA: TGTGCCAGCTCACGCGGAGACTACGAGCAGTACTTC

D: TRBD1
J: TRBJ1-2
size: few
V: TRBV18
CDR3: CASSPGTGGLYGYTF
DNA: TGTGCCAGCTCACCCGGGACAGGGGGCTTATATGGCTACACCTTC

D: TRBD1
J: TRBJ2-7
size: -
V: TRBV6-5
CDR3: CASRTGTGDYEQYF
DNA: TGTGCCAGCAGGACCGGGACAGGGGACTACGAGCAGTACTTC

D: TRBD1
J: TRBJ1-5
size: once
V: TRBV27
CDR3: CASSPGQGQPQHF
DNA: TGTGCCAGCAGTCCGGGACAGGGTCAGCCCCAGCATTTT

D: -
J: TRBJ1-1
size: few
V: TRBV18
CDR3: CASSPPTGVKAEAFF
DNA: TGTGCCAGCTCACCACCGACGGGGGTAAAGGCTGAAGCTTTCTTT

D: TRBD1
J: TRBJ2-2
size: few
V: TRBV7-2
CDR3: CASSLVWTGAGELFF
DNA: TGTGCCAGCAGCTTAGTCTGGACAGGGGCCGGGGAGCTGTTTTTT

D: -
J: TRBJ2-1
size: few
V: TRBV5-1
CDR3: CASSSHWRNEQFF
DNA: TGCGCCAGCAGTTCCCACTGGCGGAATGAGCAGTTCTTC

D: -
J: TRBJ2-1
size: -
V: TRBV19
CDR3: CASTLGGEIDEQFF
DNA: TGTGCCAGTACCCTGGGGGGAGAGATAGATGAGCAGTTCTTC

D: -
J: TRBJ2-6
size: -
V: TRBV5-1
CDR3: CASSLGQIRSGANVLTF
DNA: TGCGCCAGCAGCTTGGGACAGATACGCTCTGGGGCCAACGTCCTGACTTTC

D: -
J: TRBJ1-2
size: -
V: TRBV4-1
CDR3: CASSQDPMMAVYGYTF
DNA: TGCGCCAGCAGCCAAGATCCTATGATGGCGGTCTATGGCTACACCTTC

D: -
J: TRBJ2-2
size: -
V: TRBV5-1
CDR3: CASSLRSSSGNTGELFF
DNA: TGCGCCAGCAGCCTTCGTTCCAGCTCAGGGAACACCGGGGAGCTGTTTTTT

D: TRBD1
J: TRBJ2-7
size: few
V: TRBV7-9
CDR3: CASSLRQGRNEQYF
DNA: TGTGCCAGCAGCTTACGACAGGGTCGGAACGAGCAGTACTTC

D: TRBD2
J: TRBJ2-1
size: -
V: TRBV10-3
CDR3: CAISESGIAGGRNEQFF
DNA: TGTGCCATCAGTGAGTCTGGAATAGCGGGGGGGCGGAATGAGCAGTTCTTC

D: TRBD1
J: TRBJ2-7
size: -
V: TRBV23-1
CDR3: CASSQSHPPPGQGNKGYEQYF
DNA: TGCGCCAGCAGTCAATCCCACCCACCTCCGGGACAGGGGAACAAGGGCTACGAGCAGTACTTC

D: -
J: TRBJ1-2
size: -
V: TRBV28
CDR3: CASSSAGPSHGYTF
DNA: TGTGCCAGCAGTTCCGCGGGACCGTCCCATGGCTACACCTTC

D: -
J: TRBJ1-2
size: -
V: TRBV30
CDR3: CAWSPGTVYGYTF
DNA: TGTGCCTGGAGCCCCGGGACTGTATATGGCTACACCTTC

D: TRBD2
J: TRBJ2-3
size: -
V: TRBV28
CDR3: CASSRTSGFTDTQYF
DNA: TGTGCCAGCAGTCGAACTAGCGGTTTCACAGATACGCAGTATTTT

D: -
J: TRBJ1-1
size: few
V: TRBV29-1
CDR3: CSVAQIFSRMNTEAFF
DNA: TGCAGCGTCGCCCAGATCTTCTCCCGTATGAACACTGAAGCTTTCTTT